This passage covers 24 T cell receptor beta chains from one sample sequenced in a study of tumor-infiltrating lymphocytes in localized non-small cell lung cancer. The protocol was immunoSEQ multiplex PCR, while the TCRdb copy is restricted to in-frame clones and leaves out a portion. Of some 22,000 clones detected, 55% to 75% appear once; the ten largest clones hold roughly 14%. Material for sequencing was lung tumor tissue. The receptors stem from a human donor with non-small cell lung cancer.

The chain recombines TRBV4-1 with TRBJ2-2; the D is unclear. V was clipped by 1 base and J by 2 bases, with 8 bases between them. Germline CDR1 and CDR2: MGHRA and YSYEKL. The CDR3 is made up of 15 amino acids. CDR3 residues: CASSQVRSNTGELFF. In nucleotides, the CDR3 is TGCGCCAGCAGCCAAGTCAGGAGTAACACCGGGGAGCTGTTTTTT.

This clone was seen just once. V and J are TRBV28 and TRBJ1-2, with D possibly matching TRBD1 (6 bases). CDR1 MDHEN and CDR2 SYDVKM come from the germline V gene. Between the trimmed V and J ends, which lost 4 bases and 8 bases, there was a span of 11 bases. CDR3 length: 12 residues. The CDR3 region is CASSSQGKGYTF. The CDR3 nucleotides are TGTGCCAGCAGTTCCCAGGGGAAAGGCTACACCTTC.

This clone appeared a few times. This chain uses TRBV19 with TRBJ1-2; 7 bases match TRBD1. Germline CDR1 is LNHDA and CDR2 is SQIVND (reference sequence). CDR3 length equals 15 residues. V shed 8 bases and J 5 bases; nucleotides not matched to a gene: 14. The CDR3 sequence is CASLISGQKSYGYTF. The CDR3 DNA reads TGTGCCAGTCTTATCTCGGGACAGAAAAGTTATGGCTACACCTTC.

This chain joins TRBV30 and TRBJ1-2; D unclear. CDR1 and CDR2 (germline): GTSNPN, SVGIG (reference sequence). The CDR3 has 12 amino acids. The V gene lost 1 base and the J gene lost 3 bases, with 6 bases spanning the gap. CDR3 DNA: TGTGCCTGGAGTGAGGCTCACTATGGCTACACCTTC. Its translation: CAWSEAHYGYTF.

The chain joins TRBV7-8 to TRBJ2-7; 13 bases fit TRBD2. The CDR3 sequence is 16 residues long. Germline V CDR1 and CDR2: SGHVS, FQNEAQ. Trimming removed 4 bases from V and 1 base from J; junction bases left unmatched: 4. CDR3 region: CASSSRTSGSSYEQYF. The DNA for the CDR3 is TGTGCCAGCAGCTCTCGGACTAGCGGGAGTTCCTACGAGCAGTACTTC.

The rearrangement joins TRBV4-3 to TRBJ1-2; the D is unclear. This CDR3 spans 16 amino acids. V lost 4 bases, J lost 6 bases, and 21 bases lay in between. CDR1 is LGHNA and CDR2 is YSLEER in the germline V gene. The CDR3 nucleotides are TGCGCCAGCAGCCCCTTTGCATCCAGGAGGGAAGATGGCTACACCTTC. This encodes CASSPFASRREDGYTF.

The chain is built from TRBV2 and TRBJ1-6; no clear D. Germline V gene lookup returns CDR1 SNHLY and CDR2 FYNNEI. The CDR3 is 13 residues long. The V gene lost 8 bases and the J gene lost 2 bases, with 7 bases spanning the gap. CDR3 sequence reads: CASLRTYNSPLHF. CDR3 nucleotide sequence: TGTGCCAGCCTTCGGACCTATAATTCACCCCTCCACTTT.

The gene calls are TRBV19 and TRBJ1-4, with D hard to call. The CDR3 consists of 16 residues. V was shortened by 5 bases and J by 0 bases, with 13 bases between the two germline ends. In germline, CDR1 is LNHDA, CDR2 SQIVND (reference sequence). CDR3 in DNA: TGTGCCAGTAGTGTAGCCCGGATTGCAACTAATGAAAAACTGTTTTTT. It specifies CASSVARIATNEKLFF.

This chain uses TRBV29-1 with TRBJ1-1; D gene uncertain. Between the trimmed V and J ends, which lost 5 bases and 1 base, there was a span of 11 bases. Germline CDR1 reads SQVTM; CDR2 reads ANQGSEA. The CDR3 consists of 13 residues. Written as DNA, the CDR3 is TGCAGCGTTCTGGACCCTCGGAACACTGAAGCTTTCTTT. Protein product: CSVLDPRNTEAFF. The full variable domain, with the rest looked up from reference TRBV29-1 and TRBJ1-1, is SAVISQKPSRDICQRGTSLTIQCQVDSQVTMMFWYRQQPGQSLTLIATANQGSEATYESGFVIDKFPISRPNLTFSTLTVSNMSPEDSSIYLCSVLDPRNTEAFFGQGTRLTVV.

The CDR3 spells CASSTLPASYEQYF. Written as DNA, the CDR3 is TGTGCCAGCAGCACCCTTCCCGCCTCCTACGAGCAGTACTTC. The chain links TRBV9 to TRBJ2-7; D unresolved. Trimming removed 4 bases from V and 0 bases from J, with 11 bases in between. Looked up from germline, CDR1 is SGDLS and CDR2 is YYNGEE. The length of the CDR3 is 14 residues.

The gene calls are TRBV19 and TRBJ2-2, with 7 bases fitting TRBD2. This CDR3 contains 15 residues. The germline V gene encodes CDR1 LNHDA and CDR2 SQIVND (reference sequence). V lost 11 bases, J lost 4 bases, and 13 bases stayed unmatched. The CDR3 bases are TGTGCCTCCGAGCGGGGAAAGTGGTCCACCGGGGAGCTGTTTTTT. Translating it yields CASERGKWSTGELFF.

The V and J genes are TRBV6-6 and TRBJ1-5, with D possibly TRBD1 on 6 matching bases. The CDR3 extends over 14 amino acids. Germline loops: CDR1 MNHNY, CDR2 SVGAGI (reference sequence). The V end lost 6 bases, the J end lost 6 bases, and 15 bases lay between the germline ends. The CDR3 loop is CASRAQGVRQPQHF. CDR3 bases: TGTGCCAGCAGGGCACAGGGTGTACGTCAGCCCCAGCATTTT.

This chain links TRBV20-1 with TRBJ2-1; no reliable D call. Germline CDR1 DFQATT, CDR2 SNEGSKA (reference sequence). Trimming pared 6 bases from V and 9 bases from J, leaving 12 bases between. The CDR3 covers 11 residues. The CDR3 here is CSAPAFGEQFF. CDR3 bases: TGCAGTGCCCCGGCTTTTGGTGAGCAGTTCTTC.

J is TRBJ2-1 and V is TRBV10-3; TRBD1 matches at 10 bases. Germline assignment: CDR1 ENHRY and CDR2 SYGVKD. With 5 bases clipped from V and 6 bases from J, the junction kept 1 base outside the gene matches. The CDR3 is 13 residues long. The CDR3 DNA follows: TGTGCCATCAGTTGGACAGGGGGCAATGAGCAGTTCTTC. Encoded protein: CAISWTGGNEQFF.

This clone has only a few counts. V gene TRBV13 combines with J gene TRBJ2-7; 8 bases align to TRBD1. There are 15 residues in the CDR3. J lost 3 bases, V lost 5 bases, and 9 bases had no gene match. The germline CDR1 and CDR2 sequences are PRHDT and FYEKMQ (reference sequence). CDR3 region: CASSEPGQEIYEQYF. The CDR3 DNA reads as TGTGCCAGCAGCGAGCCGGGACAGGAGATCTACGAGCAGTACTTC.

This chain links TRBV7-2 with TRBJ2-2, with D possibly TRBD1 on 6 matching bases. Germline V gene lookup returns CDR1 SGHTA and CDR2 FQGNSA. Between the trimmed V and J ends, which lost 3 bases and 13 bases, there was a span of 12 bases. The CDR3 consists of 12 residues. CDR3 nucleotides: TGTGCCAGCAGCTTCGGGACAAGTTTGCTGTTTTTT. Protein: CASSFGTSLLFF.

The rearrangement links TRBV9 to TRBJ2-3; D not resolved. Trimming cost V 0 bases and J 4 bases, with 9 bases left between them. The CDR3 contains 14 residues. Germline CDR1 SGDLS, CDR2 YYNGEE. The CDR3 nucleotides read TGTGCCAGCAGCGTAGAGAAGGTTGCAGATACGCAGTATTTT. Translation: CASSVEKVADTQYF.

The chain uses TRBV2 and TRBJ2-7; 8 nucleotides match TRBD1. CDR1 and CDR2 from the germline V gene are SNHLY and FYNNEI. This CDR3 comprises 17 residues. Unmatched junction bases numbered 13, after V lost 4 bases and J lost 2 bases. As DNA, the CDR3 is TGTGCCAGCAGTGCTCCGGGACAGGACATCGATGCCTACGAGCAGTACTTC. Amino acids: CASSAPGQDIDAYEQYF.

The chain combines TRBV6-1 with TRBJ1-5; D ambiguous. Germline V gives CDR1 MNHNS, CDR2 SASEGT. With 6 bases removed from V and 6 bases from J, the gap between germline ends came to 12 bases. The CDR3 runs 13 residues. The CDR3 region is CASSGRKGQPQHF. The CDR3 nucleotides are TGTGCCAGCAGCGGGCGGAAAGGTCAGCCCCAGCATTTT.

The V call is TRBV2, the J call TRBJ2-3; D may be TRBD2 (6 bases). CDR3 length equals 16 residues. CDR1 is SNHLY, CDR2 FYNNEI, per germline. Trimming took off 6 bases at V and 0 bases at J, with 16 bases between the two ends. The CDR3 sequence is CASRSPAGPSTDTQYF. The DNA for the CDR3 is TGTGCCAGCAGATCCCCGGCGGGACCAAGCACAGATACGCAGTATTTT.

This sequence joins TRBV7-2 and TRBJ1-5; possibly TRBD1 for D (6 bases). Germline V lookup: CDR1 SGHTA, CDR2 FQGNSA. This CDR3 spans 15 amino acids. Trimming shortened V by 3 bases and J by 3 bases, and 12 bases separated the two germline ends. The DNA of the CDR3 is TGTGCCAGCAGCTTGGGCAGGGGAGTCAATCAGCCCCAGCATTTT. It translates to CASSLGRGVNQPQHF.

The chain has TRBV11-3 and TRBJ2-2; 8 nucleotides line up with TRBD1. The V gene end was trimmed by 4 bases and the J gene end by 5 bases; junction bases not matched to a gene: 9. The germline gives CDR1 SGHNT, CDR2 YENEEA. The CDR3 loop spans 16 amino acids. This CDR3 is CASSSPRGLGTGELFF. The CDR3 region has the DNA TGTGCCAGCAGCTCACCCAGGGGGCTGGGGACCGGGGAGCTGTTTTTT. Complete variable domain (other parts from reference TRBV11-3 and TRBJ2-2): EAGVVQSPRYKIIEKKQPVAFWCNPISGHNTLYWYLQNLGQGPELLIRYENEEAVDDSQLPKDRFSAERLKGVDSTLKIQPAELGDSAVYLCASSSPRGLGTGELFFGEGSRLTVL.

This clone showed up just once. The chain carries TRBV5-6 and TRBJ2-7; unclear D gene. V was shortened by 0 bases and J by 0 bases, with 4 bases between the two germline ends. CDR1 and CDR2 from the germline V gene are SGHDT and YYEEEE. This CDR3 contains 13 residues. The CDR3: CASSLGNSYEQYF. CDR3 coding DNA: TGTGCCAGCAGCTTGGGCAACTCCTACGAGCAGTACTTC.

This clone occurred a few times. V usage is TRBV9 and J usage is TRBJ1-1; perhaps TRBD1 as D (5 bases). CDR1 and CDR2 (germline): SGDLS, YYNGEE. Trimming shortened V by 7 bases and J by 1 base, and 11 bases separated the two germline ends. The CDR3 spans 13 residues. The CDR3 region has the DNA TGTGCCAGCGGAGGACACCAGAACACTGAAGCTTTCTTT. Protein: CASGGHQNTEAFF.